This entry is about one T cell receptor (beta chain). This clonotype has a count of ten or more. The target of this receptor is not known. A much larger clone lies one base from this, so it may be a read error. CDR1 and CDR2 were assigned from the germline V gene as MNHNS and SASEGT. The CDR3 measures 16 amino acids from cysteine to phenylalanine. The only DNA kept is the CDR3, 48 bases in frame from the first base. This sample is drawn from a study of T cells in Graves' hyperthyroidism and ophthalmopathy (dated by TCRdb to 2018 to 2020). Looking at the study overall: Peripheral blood samples were taken at initial diagnosis, before any treatment was given. The approximately 97 discovery patients were randomly divided into training and test sets at a 7:3 ratio. Thyroid tissue and blood T-cell repertoires from about six Graves' hyperthyroidism patients were also compared in the study. TCR Vbeta CDR3 sequencing of 135 peripheral blood samples (over 40 ophthalmopathy, 75 hyperthyroidism and roughly 17 progressor patients) is reported in the paper. Prospective prediction of ophthalmopathy was tested in an independent validation cohort of fewer than 20 hyperthyroidism patients and roughly 16 patients who later progressed to ophthalmopathy. Once sampling was done, hyperthyroidism patients were given methimazole at a starting dose of 30 mg daily, whereas ophthalmopathy patients were given high-dose intravenous methylprednisolone. To identify TCR V-J signatures that set the groups apart, the researchers used a discovery cohort of 100 patients, made up of 43 with Graves' ophthalmopathy and 57 with stable Graves' hyperthyroidism. Findings and caveats that apply to the study as a whole: Sample size was not statistically predetermined, and investigators were not blinded to group allocation. Blood samples also contained most of the expanded thyroid clonotypes (frequency above 0.001), which suggests that blood repertoires may reflect thyroid immune responses. In validation, progression to ophthalmopathy was predicted by the model with almost 71% sensitivity and 72.22% specificity, a median of approximately 7.1 months before onset. A 13 V-J signature model separated ophthalmopathy from stable hyperthyroidism, with over 85% sensitivity and roughly 81% specificity in cross-validation and 80%/75% in testing.

Amplification of TCR beta CDR3 regions was carried out from RNA transcripts. A first-round RT-PCR of the TCR CDR3 used the HTBI primer set with the Qiagen OneStep RT-PCR kit. The libraries were constructed in a second round of multiplex PCR and then size-selected and purified. Sequencing of the libraries was done on an Illumina HiSeq2000 using paired-end 100 bp reads. From the authors' description of their analysis: SOAPnuke was used to process the raw data, throwing out any read that contained adapters or uncalled bases, had a mean Phred below 15, or lacked an exact constant-primer or identifier match. High-quality paired reads were merged with COPE v1.2.5, and unique nucleotide sequences were defined as clonotypes. MiTCR v1.1 was used to align the clonotypes against IMGT TRBV, TRBD and TRBJ reference segments. Only V-J combinations with frequency above 0.0001, covering roughly 99% of repertoires, were analysed. A TCS score was defined as the ratio of F50 (clonal expansion) to E x V (chaos), with BLOSUM62-based TCRdist applied between CDR3 peptides within each V-J. Welch's t-statistics and random forest reduced 514 V-J features to 10 to 15, which were used in a naive Bayes classifier (R e1071). The public reads were reanalyzed by TCRdb: fastp trimming at Q25, MiXCR alignment, in-frame beta chains only. When rows share a CDR3 protein, they turn into one entry using the most common DNA and genes. The V and J calls come from TCRdb's annotation, not from the publication. The sample yields a few hundred thousand distinct CDR3 sequences; around 18% were counted once. The ten largest clones represent about 14% of the sample.

Ophthalmopathy patients had moderately to severely active disease, with a Clinical Activity Score of 3 or more, a NOSPECS grade of 4 or more, and a disease duration of less than 3 months. Exclusion was applied to patients with uncontrolled infections, other autoimmune diseases, pregnancy or lactation. Diagnoses were based on clinical symptoms, serum thyroxine and TRAb, thyroid ultrasound and orbital computed tomography. PBMCs were separated from 10 ml of fresh peripheral blood using Ficoll-Paque density gradient centrifugation. Total RNA was extracted with Trizol reagent, and quality was checked on an Agilent 2100 Bioanalyzer.

The receptor was derived from a woman aged 40 to 50 with Graves' ophthalmopathy. The sample comprised blood. The chain joins TRBV6-1 to TRBJ1-5; 7 central bases correspond to TRBD1. Read as DNA, the sequence is TGTGTCAGCAGTGAAGATGAAGGGGGCGGGAATCAGCCCCAGCATTTT. It translates to CVSSEDEGGGNQPQHF.